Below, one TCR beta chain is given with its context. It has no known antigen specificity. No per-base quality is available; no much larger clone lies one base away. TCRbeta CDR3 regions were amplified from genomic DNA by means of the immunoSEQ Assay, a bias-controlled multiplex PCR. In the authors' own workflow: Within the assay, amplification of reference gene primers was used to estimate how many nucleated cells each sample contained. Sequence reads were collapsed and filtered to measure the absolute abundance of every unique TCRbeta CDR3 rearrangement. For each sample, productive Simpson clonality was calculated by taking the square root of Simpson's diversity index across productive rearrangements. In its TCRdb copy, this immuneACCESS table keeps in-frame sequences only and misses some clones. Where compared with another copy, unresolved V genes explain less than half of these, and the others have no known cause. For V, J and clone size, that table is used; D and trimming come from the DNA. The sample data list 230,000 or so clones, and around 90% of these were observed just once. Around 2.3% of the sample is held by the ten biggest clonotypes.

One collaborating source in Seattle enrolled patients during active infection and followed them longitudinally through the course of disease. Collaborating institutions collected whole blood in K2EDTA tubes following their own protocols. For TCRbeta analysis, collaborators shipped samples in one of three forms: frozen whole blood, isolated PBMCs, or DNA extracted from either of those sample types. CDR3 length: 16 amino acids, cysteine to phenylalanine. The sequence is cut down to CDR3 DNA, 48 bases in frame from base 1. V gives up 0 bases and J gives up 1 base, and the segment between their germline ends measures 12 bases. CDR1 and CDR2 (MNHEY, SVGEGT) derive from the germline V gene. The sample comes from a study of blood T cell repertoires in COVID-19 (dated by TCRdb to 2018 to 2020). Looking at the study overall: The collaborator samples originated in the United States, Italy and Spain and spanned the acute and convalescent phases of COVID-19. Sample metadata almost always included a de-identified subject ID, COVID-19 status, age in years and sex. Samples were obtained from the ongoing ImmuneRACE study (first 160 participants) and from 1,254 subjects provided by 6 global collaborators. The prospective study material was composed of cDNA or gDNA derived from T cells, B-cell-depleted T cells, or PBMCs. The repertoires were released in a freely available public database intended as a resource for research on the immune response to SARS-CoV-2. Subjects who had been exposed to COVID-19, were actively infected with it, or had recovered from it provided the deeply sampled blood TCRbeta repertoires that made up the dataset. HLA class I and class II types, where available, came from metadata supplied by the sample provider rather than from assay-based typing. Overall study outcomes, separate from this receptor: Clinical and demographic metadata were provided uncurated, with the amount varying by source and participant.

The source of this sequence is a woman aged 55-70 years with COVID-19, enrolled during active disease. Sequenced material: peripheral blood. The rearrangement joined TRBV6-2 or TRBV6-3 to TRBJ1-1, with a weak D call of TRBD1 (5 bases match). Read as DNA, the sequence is TGTGCCAGCAGTTACTCTTCTGGACACCGGAACACTGAAGCTTTCTTT. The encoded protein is CASSYSSGHRNTEAFF.